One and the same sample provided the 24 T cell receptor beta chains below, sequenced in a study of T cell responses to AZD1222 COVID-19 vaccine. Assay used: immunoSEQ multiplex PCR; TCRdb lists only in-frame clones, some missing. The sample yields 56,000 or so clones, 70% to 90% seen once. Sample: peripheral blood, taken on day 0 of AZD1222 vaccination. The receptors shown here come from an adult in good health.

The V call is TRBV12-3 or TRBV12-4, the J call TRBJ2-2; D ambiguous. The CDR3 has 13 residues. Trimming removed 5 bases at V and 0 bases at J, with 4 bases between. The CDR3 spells CASSPTNTGELFF. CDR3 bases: TGTGCCAGCAGTCCTACGAACACCGGGGAGCTGTTTTTT.

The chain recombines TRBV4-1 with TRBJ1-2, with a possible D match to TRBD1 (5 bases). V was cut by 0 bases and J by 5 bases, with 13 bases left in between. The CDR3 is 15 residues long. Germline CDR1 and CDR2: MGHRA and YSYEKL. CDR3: CASSQERGERYGYTF. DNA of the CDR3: TGCGCCAGCAGCCAAGAGCGAGGGGAGAGGTATGGCTACACCTTC.

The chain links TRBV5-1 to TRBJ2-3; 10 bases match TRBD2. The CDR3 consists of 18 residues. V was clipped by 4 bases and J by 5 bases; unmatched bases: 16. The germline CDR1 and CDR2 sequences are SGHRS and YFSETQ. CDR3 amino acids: CASSAVIAGGRGGDTQYF. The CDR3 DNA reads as TGCGCCAGCAGCGCGGTGATAGCGGGGGGTCGAGGAGGAGATACGCAGTATTTT.

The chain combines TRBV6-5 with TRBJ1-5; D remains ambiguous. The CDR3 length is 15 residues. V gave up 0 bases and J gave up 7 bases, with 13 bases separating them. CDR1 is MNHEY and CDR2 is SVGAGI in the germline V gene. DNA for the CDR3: TGTGCCAGCAGTTACTCGACTTCACCGGGCCAGCCCCAGCATTTT. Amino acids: CASSYSTSPGQPQHF.

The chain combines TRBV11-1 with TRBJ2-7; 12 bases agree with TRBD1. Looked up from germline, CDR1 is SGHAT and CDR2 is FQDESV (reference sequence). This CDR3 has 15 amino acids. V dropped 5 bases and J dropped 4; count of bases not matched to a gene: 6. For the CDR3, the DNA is TGTGCCAGCAGCGCGGGACAGGGGGCATGGTACGAGCAGTACTTC. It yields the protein CASSAGQGAWYEQYF.

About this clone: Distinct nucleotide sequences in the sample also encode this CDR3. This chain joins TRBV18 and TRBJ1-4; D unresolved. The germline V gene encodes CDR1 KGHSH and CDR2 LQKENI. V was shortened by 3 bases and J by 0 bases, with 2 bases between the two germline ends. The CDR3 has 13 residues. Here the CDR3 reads CASSPATNEKLFF. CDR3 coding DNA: TGTGCCAGCTCACCTGCAACTAATGAAAAACTGTTTTTT.

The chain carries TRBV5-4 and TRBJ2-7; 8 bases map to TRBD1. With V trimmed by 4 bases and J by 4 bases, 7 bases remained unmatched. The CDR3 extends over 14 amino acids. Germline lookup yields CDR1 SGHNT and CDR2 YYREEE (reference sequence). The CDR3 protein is CASSTDRGSYEQYF. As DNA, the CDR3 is TGTGCCAGCAGCACAGACAGGGGTTCGTACGAGCAGTACTTC.

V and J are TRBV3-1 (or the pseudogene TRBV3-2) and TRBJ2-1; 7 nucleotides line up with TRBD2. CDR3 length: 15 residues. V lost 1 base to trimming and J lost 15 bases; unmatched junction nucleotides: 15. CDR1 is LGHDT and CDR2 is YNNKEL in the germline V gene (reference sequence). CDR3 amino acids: CASSQGGSGEDKLFF. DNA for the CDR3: TGTGCCAGCAGCCAAGGGGGCAGCGGGGAAGACAAATTGTTCTTC.

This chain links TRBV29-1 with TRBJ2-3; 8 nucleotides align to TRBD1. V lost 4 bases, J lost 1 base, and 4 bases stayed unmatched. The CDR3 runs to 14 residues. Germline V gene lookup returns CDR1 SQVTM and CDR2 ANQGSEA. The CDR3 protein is CSVVWGQGTDTQYF. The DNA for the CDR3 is TGCAGCGTTGTTTGGGGACAGGGCACAGATACGCAGTATTTT.

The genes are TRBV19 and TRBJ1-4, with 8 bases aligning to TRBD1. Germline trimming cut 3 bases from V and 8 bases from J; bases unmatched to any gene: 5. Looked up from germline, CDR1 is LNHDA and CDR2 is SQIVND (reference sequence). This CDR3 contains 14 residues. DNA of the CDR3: TGTGCCAGTAGTATCGGGACAGGTGGGGAAAAACTGTTTTTT. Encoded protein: CASSIGTGGEKLFF.

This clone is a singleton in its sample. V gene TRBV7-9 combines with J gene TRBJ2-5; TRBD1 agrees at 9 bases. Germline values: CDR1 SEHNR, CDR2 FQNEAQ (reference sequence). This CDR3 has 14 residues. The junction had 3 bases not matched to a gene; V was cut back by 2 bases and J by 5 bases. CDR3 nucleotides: TGTGCCAGCAGCTTACAGGGACAGGGTGAGACCCAGTACTTC. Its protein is CASSLQGQGETQYF. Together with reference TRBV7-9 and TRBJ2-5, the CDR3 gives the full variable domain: DTGVSQNPRHKITKRGQNVTFRCDPISEHNRLYWYRQTLGQGPEFLTYFQNEAQLEKSRLLSDRFSAERPKGSFSTLEIQRTEQGDSAMYLCASSLQGQGETQYFGPGTRLLVL.

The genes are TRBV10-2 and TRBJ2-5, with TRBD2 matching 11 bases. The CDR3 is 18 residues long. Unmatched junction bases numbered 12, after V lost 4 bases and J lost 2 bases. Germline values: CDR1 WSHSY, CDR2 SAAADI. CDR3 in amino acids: CASSGLAGGSTQQETQYF. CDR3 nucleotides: TGCGCCAGCAGTGGATTAGCGGGGGGGTCGACCCAACAAGAGACCCAGTACTTC.

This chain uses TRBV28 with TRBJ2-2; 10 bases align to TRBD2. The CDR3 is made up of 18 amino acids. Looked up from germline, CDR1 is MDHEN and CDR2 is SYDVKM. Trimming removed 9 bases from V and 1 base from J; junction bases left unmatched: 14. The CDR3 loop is CASVGQASGGQNTGELFF. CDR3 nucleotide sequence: TGTGCCAGTGTTGGACAGGCTAGCGGGGGTCAGAACACCGGGGAGCTGTTTTTT.

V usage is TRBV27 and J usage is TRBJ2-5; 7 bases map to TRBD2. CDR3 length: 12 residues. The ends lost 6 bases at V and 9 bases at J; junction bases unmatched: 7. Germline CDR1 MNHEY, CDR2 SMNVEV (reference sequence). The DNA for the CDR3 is TGTGCCAGCAGCGGACAACGGGGGGCCCAGTACTTC. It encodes CASSGQRGAQYF.

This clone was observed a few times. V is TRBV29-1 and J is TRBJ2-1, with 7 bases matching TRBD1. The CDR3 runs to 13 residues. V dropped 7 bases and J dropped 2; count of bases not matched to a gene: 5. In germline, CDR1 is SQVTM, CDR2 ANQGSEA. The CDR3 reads CSADRRTYNEQFF. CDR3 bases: TGCAGCGCGGACAGGAGGACCTACAATGAGCAGTTCTTC.

The DNA of the CDR3 is TGTGCCAGCAGTTTGGGCGACTCCTACGAGCAGTACTTC. Translated: CASSLGDSYEQYF. This chain uses TRBV12-3 or TRBV12-4 with TRBJ2-7; D ambiguous. The CDR3 runs to 13 residues. Trimming removed 3 bases at V and 0 bases at J, with 6 bases between.

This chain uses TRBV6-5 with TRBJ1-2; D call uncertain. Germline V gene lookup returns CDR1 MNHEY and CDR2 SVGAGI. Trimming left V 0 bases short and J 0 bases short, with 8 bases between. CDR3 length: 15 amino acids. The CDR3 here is CASSYSYSTNYGYTF. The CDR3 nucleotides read TGTGCCAGCAGTTACTCGTACAGCACTAACTATGGCTACACCTTC.

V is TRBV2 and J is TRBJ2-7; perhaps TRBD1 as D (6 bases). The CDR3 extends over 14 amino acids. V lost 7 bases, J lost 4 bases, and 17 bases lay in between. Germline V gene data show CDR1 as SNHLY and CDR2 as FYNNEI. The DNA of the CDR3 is TGTGCCAGCAAGAGACAGGACAACACGTACGAGCAGTACTTC. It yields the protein CASKRQDNTYEQYF.

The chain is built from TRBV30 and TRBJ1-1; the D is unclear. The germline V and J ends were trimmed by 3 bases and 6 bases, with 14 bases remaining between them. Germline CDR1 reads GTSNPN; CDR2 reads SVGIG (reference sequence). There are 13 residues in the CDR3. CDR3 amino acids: CAWRGRVGAEAFF. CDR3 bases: TGTGCCTGGAGAGGTAGGGTTGGGGCTGAAGCTTTCTTT.

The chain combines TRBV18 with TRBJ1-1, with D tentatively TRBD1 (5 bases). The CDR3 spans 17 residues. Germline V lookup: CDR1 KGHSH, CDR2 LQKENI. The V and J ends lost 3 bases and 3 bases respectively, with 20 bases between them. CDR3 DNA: TGTGCCAGCTCACCGGGGGGACTCCGAGGAAGGGACACTGAAGCTTTCTTT. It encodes CASSPGGLRGRDTEAFF.

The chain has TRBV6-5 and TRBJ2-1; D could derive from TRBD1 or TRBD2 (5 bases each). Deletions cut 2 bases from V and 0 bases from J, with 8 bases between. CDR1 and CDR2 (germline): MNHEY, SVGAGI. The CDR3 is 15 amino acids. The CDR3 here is CASSYGGSSYNEQFF. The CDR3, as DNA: TGTGCCAGCAGTTACGGGGGTAGCTCCTACAATGAGCAGTTCTTC.

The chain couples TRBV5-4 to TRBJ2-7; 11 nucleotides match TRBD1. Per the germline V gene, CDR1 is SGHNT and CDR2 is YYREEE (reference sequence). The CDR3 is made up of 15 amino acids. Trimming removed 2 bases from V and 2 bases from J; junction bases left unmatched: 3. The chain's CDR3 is CASSFEGQGAYEQYF. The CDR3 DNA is TGTGCCAGCAGCTTTGAGGGACAGGGGGCCTACGAGCAGTACTTC.

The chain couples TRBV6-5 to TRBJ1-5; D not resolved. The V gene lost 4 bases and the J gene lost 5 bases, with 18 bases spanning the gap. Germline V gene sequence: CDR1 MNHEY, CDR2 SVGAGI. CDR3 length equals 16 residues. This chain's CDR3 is CASSSREGRADQPQHF. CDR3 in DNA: TGTGCCAGCAGTTCTCGAGAAGGGAGAGCGGATCAGCCCCAGCATTTT.

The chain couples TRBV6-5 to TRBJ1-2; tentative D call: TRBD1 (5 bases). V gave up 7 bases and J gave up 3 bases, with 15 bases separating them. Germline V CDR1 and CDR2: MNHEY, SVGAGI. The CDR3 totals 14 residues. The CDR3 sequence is CASTQAGTHYGYTF. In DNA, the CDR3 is TGTGCCAGCACCCAGGCGGGGACTCACTATGGCTACACCTTC.